The T cell receptor beta chain described here comes from a study of cytomegalovirus exposure and HLA in healthy donors. Study-level findings and limits: In vitro assays verified that a few CMV-associated chains recognized CMV antigens specifically. Reports credit the classifier with highly specific, highly sensitive diagnosis of cytomegalovirus status. Many donors shared some public TCRs, even though most TCR sequences were rare. Overall, under 200 TCR beta chains were annotated as cytomegalovirus-associated.

The CDR3 totals 15 residues. Germline V gives CDR1 MGHRA, CDR2 YSYEKL. Between the trimmed V and J ends, which lost 1 base and 3 bases, there was a span of 13 bases. This clone was recorded only once. Its cognate antigen is unknown. Generated by immunoSEQ multiplex PCR, the TCRdb table keeps only in-frame clones and is missing some. The table includes about 66,000 clones, about 96% detected once. Sequencing input: PBMCs. The TCR was taken from a man younger than 35 in good health and CMV-seronegative. The chain recombines TRBV4-1 with TRBJ2-7; the D is unclear. DNA of the CDR3: TGCGCCAGCAGCCAAGCGGCAGGTGCCGGCTACGAGCAGTACTTC. Its translation is CASSQAAGAGYEQYF.